These T cell receptor beta chains were read from a single sample in a study of blood T cell repertoires in COVID-19. Measured with immunoSEQ multiplex PCR; TCRdb has only the in-frame clones, and not every one. This sample yields roughly 200,000 clones, of which around four fifths are seen a single time; roughly a fifth belongs to the top ten. The specimen was peripheral blood. The receptors come from a human donor in a cohort sampled during active COVID-19. Each CDR3 is given with its conserved first and last residue. Each record gives: J gene, V gene, D gene, clone size, CDR3 DNA, CDR3 protein. D genes are given only for firm matches. Clone size is stated in some rows and not others, as once, few, many or a class when expanded.

>TRBJ2-2|TRBV7-2|TRBD2|.
TGTGCCAGCAGCCATCACGTCGGAGCGGGGTACACCGGGGAGCTGTTTTTT
CASSHHVGAGYTGELFF
>TRBJ1-5|TRBV18|.|.
TGTGCCAGCTCACAGGTCGGGGGGAGCAATCAGCCCCAGCATTTT
CASSQVGGSNQPQHF
>TRBJ2-5|TRBV10-3|TRBD1|.
TGTGCCATCACCAGGGACAGGGGAGAGTGGGAGACCCAGTACTTC
CAITRDRGEWETQYF
>TRBJ2-1|TRBV2|.|.
TGTGCCAGCAGTGCGGGGTGGTCCTACAATGAGCAGTTCTTC
CASSAGWSYNEQFF
>TRBJ2-5|TRBV19|.|.
TGTGCCAGTAGTACCGGAGTCAGAACGGAAGAGACCCAGTACTTC
CASSTGVRTEETQYF
>TRBJ1-1|TRBV11-3|.|.
TGTGCCAGCAGCTTAGATGGGGGGGTTACTGAAGCTTTCTTT
CASSLDGGVTEAFF
>TRBJ1-5|TRBV11-2|.|once
TGTGCCAGCAGCTTTGGGGGGAGGAATCAGCCCCAGCATTTT
CASSFGGRNQPQHF
>TRBJ2-1|TRBV5-5|TRBD2|few
TGTGCCAGCAGCTTGGCCGGGAGGGACTTTGAGCAGTTCTTC
CASSLAGRDFEQFF
>TRBJ2-1|TRBV5-1|.|.
TGCGCCAGCAGCCTAGACAGCCACAATGAGCAGTTCTTC
CASSLDSHNEQFF
>TRBJ1-2|TRBV27|.|few
TGTGCCAGCAGTTTATGGGGAACAGGGCTCCATGGCTACACCTTC
CASSLWGTGLHGYTF
>TRBJ1-1|TRBV29-1|.|.
TGCAGCGTTGGAGGGTGGGGTAACACTGAAGCTTTCTTT
CSVGGWGNTEAFF
>TRBJ2-3|TRBV9|TRBD2|.
TGTGCCAGCACTGTGGGTAATGGGGGGGCAGATACGCAGTATTTT
CASTVGNGGADTQYF
>TRBJ2-1|TRBV7-9|.|.
TGTGCCAGCTGGATCGGAGGGTCGAATGAGCAGTTCTTC
CASWIGGSNEQFF
>TRBJ2-3|TRBV7-6|TRBD2|.
TGTGCCAGCAGCTTAGGCGGGGGGGGTGATACGCAGTATTTT
CASSLGGGGDTQYF
>TRBJ2-3|TRBV6-4|.|.
TGTGCCAGCAGTGCCCAGCGGCCGTTGAAAGATACGCAGTATTTT
CASSAQRPLKDTQYF
>TRBJ2-4|TRBV15|TRBD1|.
TGTGCCACCAGCAGACAAACAGGGGTGCTAAACATTCAGTACTTC
CATSRQTGVLNIQYF
>TRBJ2-3|TRBV5-1|TRBD1|.
TGCGCCAGCAGCCTACAGGGGACCGGGGATACGCAGTATTTT
CASSLQGTGDTQYF
>TRBJ2-1|TRBV2|TRBD2|.
TGTGCCAGCAGCGTCCCGGGACTAGTAAATGAGCAGTTCTTC
CASSVPGLVNEQFF
>TRBJ2-2|TRBV2|.|once
TGTGCCTGGGTCCAGGGAAGGTTGACCGGGGAGCTGTTTTTT
CAWVQGRLTGELFF
>TRBJ1-2|TRBV12-3/TRBV12-4|TRBD1|.
TGTGCCAGCAGGGACAGGGGTGGCTACACCTTC
CASRDRGGYTF
>TRBJ1-4|TRBV7-8|.|.
TGTGCCAGCAGCTTAGCGCGGGGTGAAAAACTGTTTTTT
CASSLARGEKLFF
>TRBJ2-1|TRBV2|TRBD2|.
TGTGCCAGCAGTGAGCTAGCGGAAATCAATGAGCAGTTCTTC
CASSELAEINEQFF
>TRBJ2-2|TRBV6-4|TRBD2|.
TGTGCCAGCAGCTACGAGGCTAGCGGGAACACCGGGGAGCTGTTTTTT
CASSYEASGNTGELFF
>TRBJ1-5|TRBV7-2|.|.
TGTGCCAGCAGCCCCAGAATTACAGGGAATCAGCCCCAGCATTTT
CASSPRITGNQPQHF
>TRBJ1-1|TRBV3-1/TRBV3-2|TRBD1|.
TGTGCCAGCAGCCTGGGACAGGCTATTACTGAAGCTTTCTTT
CASSLGQAITEAFF
>TRBJ1-2|TRBV3-1/TRBV3-2|.|.
TGTGCCAGCAGCCAAGGGGCGTTAACAGGTTACTATGGCTACACCTTC
CASSQGALTGYYGYTF
>TRBJ2-7|TRBV21-1|.|.
TGTGCCAGCAGCAAAGTCCGGCTAGCGGGAGAGAACAGCGAGCAGTACTTC
CASSKVRLAGENSEQYF
>TRBJ1-2|TRBV7-2|.|.
TGTGCCAGCAGCTTAGGGGGCCTTGGCTGCACCTTC
CASSLGGLGCTF
>TRBJ2-3|TRBV30|TRBD2|.
TGTGCCTGGAGTGGCGGCGGGAGTGCAGATACGCAGTATTTT
CAWSGGGSADTQYF
>TRBJ2-7|TRBV19|.|.
TGTGCCAGTAGTATAGGGCGGACAGAAGCCTACGAGCAGTACTTC
CASSIGRTEAYEQYF
>TRBJ2-1|TRBV6-5|.|.
TGTGCCAGCAGTAGCCGGGTCTACAATGAGCAGTTCTTC
CASSSRVYNEQFF
>TRBJ2-6|TRBV28|.|.
TGTGCCAGCAGTGAGATTCTCTCAGCCGGGAACTCTGGGGCCAACGTCCTGACTTTC
CASSEILSAGNSGANVLTF
>TRBJ1-2|TRBV28|.|.
TGTGCCAGCAGTTCCCGAGCCCCGTACCTCTATGGCTACACCTTC
CASSSRAPYLYGYTF
>TRBJ1-2|TRBV7-8|.|.
TGTGCCAGCAGCTTGACCGGAGGGCTGCTAAACTATGGCTACACCTTC
CASSLTGGLLNYGYTF
>TRBJ2-5|TRBV2|.|.
TGTGCCAGCAGTGGGGGCAGCATCCAAGAGACCCAGTACTTC
CASSGGSIQETQYF
>TRBJ2-3|TRBV6-5|TRBD2|.
TGTGCCAGCAGTTACTCCAAGCGGGGCCTGACGTATTTT
CASSYSKRGLTYF
>TRBJ1-5|TRBV19|TRBD1|.
TGTGCCAGCCGGAGGAACAGGGGACTCCCGAATCAGCCCCAGCATTTT
CASRRNRGLPNQPQHF
>TRBJ1-6|TRBV29-1|TRBD1|.
TGCAGCGTTGAGATGGACAGGGGGTTTTCACCCCTCCACTTT
CSVEMDRGFSPLHF
>TRBJ2-5|TRBV5-5|TRBD2|.
TGTGCCAGCAGCTTGGCGCCCCAGCGGGGGATGGAAGAGACCCAGTACTTC
CASSLAPQRGMEETQYF
>TRBJ1-6|TRBV6-5|.|.
TGTGCCAGCTCCTTTATCGGTGATAATTCACCCCTCCACTTT
CASSFIGDNSPLHF
>TRBJ1-3|TRBV18|.|.
TGTGCCAGCTCACCGGAGGGAAACACCATATATTTT
CASSPEGNTIYF
>TRBJ2-5|TRBV30|TRBD1|.
TGTGCCTGGAGTCCCCGACAGGGGGCTGGTGGATGGGAGACCCAGTACTTC
CAWSPRQGAGGWETQYF
>TRBJ2-3|TRBV5-1|TRBD1|.
TGCGCCAGCAGCTGGCTCCTCGGGGACAGTTTAGGAGATACGCAGTATTTT
CASSWLLGDSLGDTQYF
>TRBJ2-1|TRBV5-1|TRBD1|.
TGCGCCAGCACCCGAGGTACGGGACAGCCTTACAATGAGCAGTTCTTC
CASTRGTGQPYNEQFF
>TRBJ1-4|TRBV21-1|.|.
TGTGCCAGCAGCAGGGACAGGGGAAGGTGGGTAGAGGAAAAACTGTTTTTT
CASSRDRGRWVEEKLFF
>TRBJ1-2|TRBV28|TRBD1|.
TGTGCCAGCAGGATAACAGGGGGCGCTTCAATCTATGGCTACACCTTC
CASRITGGASIYGYTF
>TRBJ1-2|TRBV18|TRBD1|.
TGTGCCAGCTCCCAGGACAGGGGGGATGGCTACACCTTC
CASSQDRGDGYTF
>TRBJ2-3|TRBV28|TRBD1|few
TGTGCCAGCAGGCAGGGGGTGAGATCAACAGATACGCAGTATTTT
CASRQGVRSTDTQYF
>TRBJ2-7|TRBV10-2|.|.
TGCGCCAGCAGTGTAGCCTACGAGCAGTACTTC
CASSVAYEQYF
>TRBJ1-1|TRBV28|.|once
TGTGCCAGCAGTTCCACCCTTCGACAGGTTAGCACTGAAGCTTTCTTT
CASSSTLRQVSTEAFF
>TRBJ1-4|TRBV28|.|.
TGTGCCAGCAGTCGGGACTTAGCTAATGAAAAACTGTTTTTT
CASSRDLANEKLFF
>TRBJ1-2|TRBV5-4|TRBD1|.
TGTGCCAGCAGCTTGGAGGGGGCCTATGGCTACACCTTC
CASSLEGAYGYTF
>TRBJ1-1|TRBV7-2|.|.
TGTGCCAGCAGGAGTGCCCGAACCAACACTGAAGCTTTCTTT
CASRSARTNTEAFF